The 9 T cell receptor beta chains listed next were all sequenced from one sample in a study of blood T cell repertoires in COVID-19. Assay: immunoSEQ multiplex PCR; the TCRdb copy retains only in-frame clones and omits some. This table holds about 150,000 clones, 80% to 90% found once. The specimen was peripheral blood. These receptors originate from a woman of 80 years or more with COVID-19, enrolled during active disease.

The V call is TRBV6-5, the J call TRBJ2-5, with 7 nucleotides matching TRBD2. The CDR3 runs to 15 residues. CDR1 is MNHEY, CDR2 SVGAGI, per germline. The ends lost 6 bases at V and 4 bases at J; junction bases unmatched: 11. Written as DNA, the CDR3 is TGTGCCAGCAGCCTGATGGGCGGGAGAGGAGAGACCCAGTACTTC. This translates into CASSLMGGRGETQYF.

The chain has TRBV6-2 or TRBV6-3 and TRBJ1-2, with D uncertain. Germline V gene lookup returns CDR1 MNHEY and CDR2 SVGEGT. The CDR3 totals 11 residues. Trimming removed 2 bases from V and 8 bases from J, with 6 bases in between. The CDR3 sequence is CASSYPGGYTF. CDR3 bases: TGTGCCAGCAGTTACCCGGGGGGCTACACCTTC.

The genes are TRBV6-5 and TRBJ2-2; D remains unclear. CDR3 length equals 15 residues. The germline V gene encodes CDR1 MNHEY and CDR2 SVGAGI. V gave up 5 bases and J gave up 0 bases, with 10 bases separating them. The CDR3 sequence: CASSPDKSNTGELFF. DNA for the CDR3: TGTGCCAGCAGTCCCGACAAGTCGAACACCGGGGAGCTGTTTTTT.

V usage is TRBV7-9 and J usage is TRBJ2-3; TRBD2 agrees at 7 bases. Germline CDR1 is SEHNR and CDR2 is FQNEAQ (reference sequence). V shed 5 bases, J shed 2 bases, and the junction held 4 bases outside the gene matches. CDR3 length: 14 residues. The CDR3 loop reads CASSQGLDTDTQYF. The CDR3 DNA follows: TGTGCCAGCAGCCAAGGACTAGACACAGATACGCAGTATTTT.

The V call is TRBV10-2, the J call TRBJ2-3; TRBD2 aligns across 8 bases. The V gene end was trimmed by 7 bases and the J gene end by 2 bases; junction bases not matched to a gene: 11. Germline CDR1 WSHSY, CDR2 SAAADI. The CDR3 spans 16 residues. The CDR3, as DNA: TGCGCCAGCATGACCCCGGAGCGGGAGTCCACAGATACGCAGTATTTT. It codes for CASMTPERESTDTQYF.

The chain couples TRBV18 to TRBJ1-3, with 7 bases that match TRBD1. Unmatched junction bases numbered 5, after V lost 6 bases and J lost 0 bases. Germline-derived CDR1 and CDR2 are KGHSH and LQKENI. This CDR3 spans 15 amino acids. The DNA for the CDR3 is TGTGCCAGCTCGGGGGACAGCAACTCTGGAAACACCATATATTTT. Translated, it gives CASSGDSNSGNTIYF.

V gene TRBV5-1 combines with J gene TRBJ2-3; perhaps TRBD2 as D (5 bases). In germline, CDR1 is SGHRS, CDR2 YFSETQ. V shed 5 bases and J shed 1 base, with 8 bases lying between them. This CDR3 spans 13 amino acids. The CDR3 here is CASSSEGTDTQYF. As DNA, the CDR3 is TGCGCCAGCAGTTCGGAGGGCACAGATACGCAGTATTTT.

The chain uses TRBV29-1 and TRBJ2-7; D is unresolved. Germline CDR1 and CDR2: SQVTM and ANQGSEA. CDR3 length: 14 residues. Deletions cut 1 base from V and 0 bases from J, with 10 bases between. CDR3 protein: CSVEGAPSSYEQYF. CDR3 coding DNA: TGCAGCGTTGAAGGGGCCCCGAGCTCCTACGAGCAGTACTTC.

The table lists this clone with a few counts. The rearrangement links TRBV18 to TRBJ1-5, with D hard to call. The CDR3 consists of 16 residues. V lost 1 base and J 1 base, leaving 11 bases between the germline ends. Per germline, CDR1 KGHSH and CDR2 LQKENI. The CDR3 loop is CASSPQAGGSNQPQHF. In DNA, the CDR3 is TGTGCCAGCTCACCACAAGCAGGAGGAAGCAATCAGCCCCAGCATTTT.